A single sample is the source of the 21 T cell receptor beta chains below, sequenced in a study of identical twins. Using its own MiXCR run on the 5' RACE reads, TCRdb lists one record per CDR3 protein. Here the sample spans around 550,000 distinct CDR3 sequences, nearly 15% being singletons. This same sample was also part of a study on yellow fever vaccine responses in identical twins.

Sequenced material: CD4+ T cells sorted from blood. The receptor set was obtained from a woman aged 18-29 years in good health.

CDR3 in amino acids: CASSEGGGARKLGEKLFF. The DNA for the CDR3 is TGTGCCAGCAGTGAGGGGGGAGGAGCCCGAAAATTGGGCGAAAAACTGTTTTTT. The V call is TRBV6-4, the J call TRBJ1-4, with D perhaps matching TRBD1 (5 bases). CDR1 is MRHNA, CDR2 SNTAGT, per germline. The CDR3 runs to 18 residues. The V and J ends lost 3 bases and 8 bases respectively, with 25 bases between them.

This clonotype appeared a few times. The chain has TRBV5-1 and TRBJ1-1; 7 bases are a match to TRBD1. J lost 2 bases, V lost 4 bases, and 5 bases had no gene match. CDR1 SGHRS and CDR2 YFSETQ come from the germline V gene. The CDR3 consists of 14 residues. The CDR3 loop is CASSAQGYNTEAFF. The CDR3 coding sequence is TGCGCCAGCAGCGCACAGGGGTACAACACTGAAGCTTTCTTT.

This clonotype was seen only a few times. This sequence joins TRBV28 and TRBJ2-3; 8 nucleotides agree with TRBD1. The CDR3 contains 15 residues. CDR1 is MDHEN, CDR2 SYDVKM, per germline. Trimming cost V 2 bases and J 4 bases; bases outside gene matches: 5. The CDR3 coding sequence is TGTGCCAGCAGTTTAGACAGGGGAGGAGCAGATACGCAGTATTTT. Amino acids: CASSLDRGGADTQYF.

This clonotype was counted between two and nine times. The chain is built from TRBV3-1 and TRBJ1-2; D is unresolved. Trimming took 1 base from V and 8 from J, leaving 11 bases between them. CDR1 is LGHDT, CDR2 YNNKEL, per germline (reference sequence). The CDR3 consists of 13 residues. DNA of the CDR3: TGTGCCAGCAGCCAAGGGCGGGTCTCCGGCTACACCTTC. It translates to CASSQGRVSGYTF.

In its sample, this clonotype was seen a few times. The chain employs TRBV12-3 or TRBV12-4 and TRBJ2-5; no clear D gene. The CDR3 is 13 amino acids. Deletions cut 2 bases from V and 0 bases from J, with 4 bases between. CDR3 region: CASSLNHQETQYF. The CDR3, as DNA: TGTGCCAGCAGTTTAAATCACCAAGAGACCCAGTACTTC.

This clonotype was counted between two and nine times. V and J are TRBV20-1 and TRBJ2-1; D tentatively fits TRBD1 or TRBD2 (5 bases each). Germline V gene lookup returns CDR1 DFQATT and CDR2 SNEGSKA (reference sequence). The CDR3 extends over 10 amino acids. V lost 1 base and J 10 bases, leaving 5 bases between the germline ends. The CDR3 DNA reads as TGCAGTGCTAGAGGGGGGGAGCAGTTCTTC. Its protein product is CSARGGEQFF.

The chain employs TRBV11-2 and TRBJ2-2; the D is unclear. This CDR3 has 14 residues. V lost 2 bases to trimming and J lost 4 bases, with 8 bases between them. Germline V gives CDR1 SGHAT, CDR2 FQNNGV. The DNA of the CDR3 is TGTGCCAGCAGCTTATACTGGGGCACCGGGGAGCTGTTTTTT. The encoded protein is CASSLYWGTGELFF.

This clonotype was seen a few times. The CDR3 region has the DNA TGTGCCAGCAGTTACTCGAGGGGGGGGTCCTACAATGAGCAGTTCTTC. This gives the protein CASSYSRGGSYNEQFF. This chain joins TRBV6-5 and TRBJ2-1, with a possible D match to TRBD2 (7 bases). Germline CDR1 reads MNHEY; CDR2 reads SVGAGI. Trimming pared 0 bases from V and 1 base from J, leaving 10 bases between. The CDR3 runs 16 residues.

This clonotype was observed a handful of times. V gene TRBV7-9 combines with J gene TRBJ2-7; 10 bases are a match to TRBD2. The CDR3 is made up of 16 amino acids. V shed 3 bases and J 3 bases; nucleotides not matched to a gene: 8. Germline V CDR1 and CDR2: SEHNR, FQNEAQ (reference sequence). CDR3 sequence: CASSLELAGTIYEQYF. In DNA, the CDR3 is TGTGCCAGCAGCTTGGAACTAGCGGGAACCATCTACGAGCAGTACTTC.

This clonotype has only a few counts. The genes are TRBV12-3 or TRBV12-4 and TRBJ2-2; 10 bases line up with TRBD1. The length of the CDR3 is 16 residues. Germline trimming cut 6 bases from V and 8 bases from J; bases unmatched to any gene: 12. The CDR3 sequence is CASSYRDRGVRGELFF. The CDR3 nucleotides are TGTGCCAGCAGCTACCGGGACAGGGGAGTACGGGGGGAGCTGTTTTTT.

A few counts support this clonotype. The chain joins TRBV27 to TRBJ2-7, with D perhaps TRBD2 (5 bases). This CDR3 spans 11 amino acids. Germline CDR1 is MNHEY and CDR2 is SMNVEV (reference sequence). V lost 8 bases, J lost 6 bases, and 11 bases lay in between. The CDR3 DNA follows: TGTGCCAGCGACCGAGAGGGCGAGCAGTACGTC. Its protein is CASDREGEQYV.

CDR3 nucleotides: TGTGCCAGCAGCCACAGGCACGGAGTCACCTACGAGCAGTACTTC. Residues: CASSHRHGVTYEQYF. The chain uses TRBV3-1 and TRBJ2-7; D remains ambiguous. V lost 3 bases and J lost 2, with 14 bases in between. CDR1 is LGHDT and CDR2 is YNNKEL in the germline V gene (reference sequence). The CDR3 is 15 residues long.

The sample holds many counts of this clonotype. This sequence joins TRBV3-1 and TRBJ2-4; 10 positions agree with TRBD2. Germline V gives CDR1 LGHDT, CDR2 YNNKEL (reference sequence). This CDR3 spans 18 amino acids. V trimming: 1 base; J trimming: 0 bases; junction bases outside the gene matches: 6. CDR3 DNA sequence: TGTGCCAGCAGCCAAGGGGCTAGCGGGGGTATAGCCAAAAACATTCAGTACTTC. Translated: CASSQGASGGIAKNIQYF.

This clonotype has a handful of counts. This chain links TRBV12-3 or TRBV12-4 with TRBJ2-2, with 8 bases lining up with TRBD2. The junction had 7 bases not matched to a gene; V was cut back by 5 bases and J by 5 bases. The CDR3 runs 15 residues. CDR3 amino acids: CASSLSGSGTGELFF. CDR3 sequence (DNA): TGTGCCAGCAGTCTAAGCGGGAGCGGAACCGGGGAGCTGTTTTTT.

This chain joins TRBV4-1 and TRBJ2-1; D may be TRBD1 (5 bases). The CDR3 contains 21 residues. Germline CDR1 MGHRA, CDR2 YSYEKL. Trimming removed 7 bases at V and 0 bases at J, with 31 bases between. The DNA of the CDR3 is TGCGCCAGCAAAGTCCCAGCCAGAAACAGGTCCAGCGCACTCTCCTACAATGAGCAGTTCTTC. This codes for CASKVPARNRSSALSYNEQFF.

There are a few counts of this clonotype. The chain joins TRBV11-2 to TRBJ2-7; tentatively, D is TRBD1 or TRBD2 (5 bases each). V lost 5 bases and J 0 bases, leaving 17 bases between the germline ends. The CDR3 sequence is 16 residues long. CDR1 is SGHAT, CDR2 FQNNGV, per germline. The chain's CDR3 is CASSPQGAENSYEQYV. The CDR3 nucleotides are TGTGCCAGCAGCCCCCAGGGAGCCGAAAACTCCTACGAGCAGTACGTC.

Only a few counts were recorded for this clonotype. The CDR3 loop is CASSLGTISYNEQFF. The CDR3 DNA reads as TGCGCCAGCAGCTTGGGGACGATCTCCTACAATGAGCAGTTCTTC. V and J are TRBV5-1 and TRBJ2-1; D is ambiguous. CDR3 length: 15 amino acids. Trimming cost V 0 bases and J 0 bases, with 7 bases left between them. The germline gives CDR1 SGHRS, CDR2 YFSETQ.

This clonotype showed up just a few times. The CDR3 coding sequence is TGCGCCAGCAGCGGAGGGACAGCACGCTTCGATGAGCAGTTCTTC. It codes for CASSGGTARFDEQFF. The genes are TRBV5-1 and TRBJ2-1; tentatively, D is TRBD1 (7 bases). V lost 4 bases and J 8 bases, leaving 19 bases between the germline ends. Germline V CDR1 and CDR2: SGHRS, YFSETQ. CDR3 length equals 15 residues.

This chain joins TRBV5-6 and TRBJ2-4, with D unclear. The ends were cut back, 0 bases at V and 3 bases at J, with 13 bases in the middle. CDR1 is SGHDT, CDR2 YYEEEE, per germline. The CDR3 has 16 residues. The CDR3 nucleotides are TGTGCCAGCAGCTTGGGCCCTCCGTCTGACAAAAACATTCAGTACTTC. Amino acids: CASSLGPPSDKNIQYF.

Only one count was recorded for this clonotype. The CDR3 coding sequence is TGTGCCGCCAGTTATCCGGGGCTAGGAGGGGATTTTTCCTACAACTTCCGTGAGCAGTTCTTC. Amino acids: CAASYPGLGGDFSYNFREQFF. The chain carries TRBV6-9 and TRBJ2-1; a weak D match, TRBD2 (6 bases). With 11 bases removed from V and 9 bases from J, the gap between germline ends came to 44 bases. The CDR3 has 21 amino acids. The germline CDR1 and CDR2 sequences are MNHGY and SVAAGI.

This chain links TRBV7-9 with TRBJ2-7; 10 bases are shared with TRBD1. Germline CDR1 SEHNR, CDR2 FQNEAQ (reference sequence). J gave up 9 bases and V 4 bases, and 12 bases lay outside the gene matches. The CDR3 has 15 residues. CDR3 loop: CASSYDGTGEIWQYV. Written as DNA, the CDR3 is TGTGCCAGCAGCTACGACGGGACAGGGGAAATATGGCAGTACGTC.